These 6 T cell receptor beta chains came from one sample sequenced in a study of OX40 agonist ivuxolimab in advanced cancers. Using immunoSEQ multiplex PCR, the repertoire was profiled, and TCRdb retains in-frame clones only, with some absent. Seen here are about 73,000 clones, 85% to 90% observed once, and the top ten hold approximately 11%. Sequenced material: CD4+ or CD8+ T cells sorted from blood, taken in a trial of the OX40 agonist ivuxolimab. These receptors were obtained from an adult with an advanced solid tumor such as melanoma, head and neck, liver or kidney cancer.

The CDR3 loop reads CSVTGTGLSGGYNEQFF. The CDR3 DNA reads as TGCAGCGTGACCGGGACAGGGTTATCCGGGGGCTACAATGAGCAGTTCTTC. The chain couples TRBV29-1 to TRBJ2-1; 9 bases map to TRBD1. The V gene's germline CDR1 is SQVTM and CDR2 ANQGSEA. This CDR3 has 17 residues. The V and J ends lost 6 bases and 3 bases, in that order; junction bases with no gene match: 15.

The chain is built from TRBV9 and TRBJ1-2; D remains ambiguous. The CDR3 runs 14 residues. Germline CDR1 and CDR2: SGDLS and YYNGEE. V was cut by 6 bases and J by 1 base, with 13 bases left in between. The CDR3: CASKRIDGNYGYTF. The CDR3 bases are TGTGCCAGCAAGCGTATAGACGGTAACTATGGCTACACCTTC.

There are many counts of this clone. Here the CDR3 reads CASSPGGDHEQYF. CDR3 DNA: TGTGCCAGCAGTCCTGGGGGGGACCACGAGCAGTACTTC. The chain joins TRBV6-1 to TRBJ2-7; 7 bases are a match to TRBD2. The CDR3 spans 13 residues. The V segment lost 5 bases and the J segment 5 bases; nucleotides outside the gene matches: 6. Germline values: CDR1 MNHNS, CDR2 SASEGT.

The chain has TRBV29-1 and TRBJ2-2; D is perhaps TRBD1 or TRBD2 (5 bases each). V was clipped by 4 bases and J by 5 bases, with 8 bases between them. Germline loops: CDR1 SQVTM, CDR2 ANQGSEA. CDR3 length: 12 residues. The CDR3 is CSVVGETGELFF. In DNA, the CDR3 is TGCAGCGTTGTGGGGGAAACCGGGGAGCTGTTTTTT.

The chain combines TRBV27 with TRBJ1-1; no firm D call. V lost 5 bases to trimming and J lost 2 bases, with 12 bases between them. This CDR3 has 14 residues. Germline CDR1 MNHEY, CDR2 SMNVEV (reference sequence). The CDR3 spells CASSIGRTNTEAFF. DNA of the CDR3: TGTGCCAGCAGTATAGGACGGACTAACACTGAAGCTTTCTTT.

The V gene is TRBV6-5, the J gene TRBJ2-5, with no clear D. This CDR3 region has 15 residues. Trimming removed 2 bases from V and 4 bases from J, with 14 bases in between. Germline V gives CDR1 MNHEY, CDR2 SVGAGI. This CDR3 is CASSYGWATRETQYF. DNA for the CDR3: TGTGCCAGCAGTTACGGTTGGGCTACGAGAGAGACCCAGTACTTC.